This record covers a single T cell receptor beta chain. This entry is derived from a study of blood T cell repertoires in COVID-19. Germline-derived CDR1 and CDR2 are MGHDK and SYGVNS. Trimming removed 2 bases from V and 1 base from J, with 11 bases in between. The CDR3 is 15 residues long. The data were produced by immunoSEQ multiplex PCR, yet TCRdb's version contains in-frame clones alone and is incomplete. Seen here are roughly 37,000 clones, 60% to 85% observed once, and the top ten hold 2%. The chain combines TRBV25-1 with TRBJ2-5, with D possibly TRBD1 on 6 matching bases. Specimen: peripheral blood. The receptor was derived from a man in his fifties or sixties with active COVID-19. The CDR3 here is CASSEQGIGQETQYF. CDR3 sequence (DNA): TGTGCCAGCAGTGAACAGGGGATAGGCCAAGAGACCCAGTACTTC.